This T cell receptor beta chain emerged from a study of shared clonotypes between healthy human individuals. A remark on this clone: Its specificity is unknown.

The method was immunoSEQ multiplex PCR; TCRdb's version includes in-frame clones alone and lacks a portion of them. The data show roughly 760,000 clones, roughly 70% seen once. Study results and limitations: Naive CD4 clonotypes overlapped across several donors at around 4.8%.

The CDR3 extends over 18 amino acids. Deletions cut 7 bases from V and 6 bases from J, with 30 bases between. The germline gives CDR1 LNHDA, CDR2 SQIVND (reference sequence). The chain recombines TRBV19 with TRBJ1-2; no reliable D call. The sequence came from a woman in her twenties or thirties in good health. The sequencing input was memory CD4+ T cells sorted from blood. As for subset: CD45RA-negative fraction. CDR3 sequence: CASTVYINWERFTDGYTF. DNA for the CDR3: TGTGCCAGTACCGTATACATTAACTGGGAAAGGTTCACGGATGGCTACACCTTC.